Included here is one T cell receptor beta chain sequence, with context. Its specificity is not known. The data were obtained in a study of cytomegalovirus exposure and HLA in healthy donors. As for the study in general: Caucasian-associated ancestry cluster membership applied to about four fifths of 300 to 450 genotyped donors.

Trimming cost V 4 bases and J 7 bases; bases outside gene matches: 15. The CDR3 loop spans 19 amino acids. Germline V lookup: CDR1 MNHNS, CDR2 SASEGT. Findings of the study overall: Three chains tied to CMV proved CMV antigen-specific in vitro. Fewer N-insertions than the 666-donor mean were reportedly shown by an Asian-associated ancestry cluster in a later analysis.

60 Vbeta and 13 Jbeta primers were used in PCR. Sequenced by immunoSEQ multiplex PCR; TCRdb stores in-frame clones only, minus some. The sample has 200,000 or so clones; roughly 80% are singletons. Sequencing was performed on PBMCs. The receptor was isolated from a woman in her 30s in good health and CMV-seropositive. This chain links TRBV6-1 with TRBJ2-1; 14 nucleotides line up with TRBD2. The CDR3 protein is CASSATGTSGSSSANEQFF. The CDR3 bases are TGTGCCAGCAGTGCCACCGGGACTAGCGGGAGTTCATCGGCAAATGAGCAGTTCTTC.